This TCR beta chain was documented in a study of T cells in localized non-small cell lung cancer. This CDR3 comprises 16 residues. Per germline, CDR1 SGHDN and CDR2 FVKESK. V was trimmed by 0 bases and J by 0 bases, leaving 11 bases between them. Study outcomes and limitations: Elevated circulating T cell density in blood was associated with longer overall survival. Peak T cell clonality was found in uninvolved adjacent lung, exceeding tumor. When the top 100 tumor clones were examined, a median approximately 62 of them also appeared in the adjacent lung, which was paired and uninvolved.

About this clone itself: Its cognate antigen is unknown.

The table came from immunoSEQ multiplex PCR; TCRdb's copy has only in-frame clones and leaves some out. The repertoire holds around 28,000 clones, with 94% as singletons. This chain links TRBV14 with TRBJ1-1; D uncertain. The sequence came from a woman aged 35-70 years with stage I lung adenocarcinoma. The specimen comprised peripheral blood, sampled before any cancer treatment. The CDR3 reads CASSQDRGTLNTEAFF. In DNA, the CDR3 is TGTGCCAGCAGCCAAGATCGCGGCACCTTGAACACTGAAGCTTTCTTT.